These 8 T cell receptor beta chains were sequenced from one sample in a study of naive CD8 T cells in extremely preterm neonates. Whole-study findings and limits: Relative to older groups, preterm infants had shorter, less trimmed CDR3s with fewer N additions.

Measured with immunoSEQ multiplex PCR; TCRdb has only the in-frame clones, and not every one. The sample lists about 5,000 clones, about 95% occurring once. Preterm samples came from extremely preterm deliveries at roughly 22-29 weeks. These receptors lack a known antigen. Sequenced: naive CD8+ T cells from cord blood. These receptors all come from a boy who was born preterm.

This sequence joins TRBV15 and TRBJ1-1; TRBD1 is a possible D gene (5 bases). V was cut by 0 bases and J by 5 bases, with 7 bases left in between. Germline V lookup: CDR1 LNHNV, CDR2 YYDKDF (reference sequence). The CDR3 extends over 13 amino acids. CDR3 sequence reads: CATSRDRTTEAFF. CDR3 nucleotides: TGTGCCACCAGCAGAGATAGGACAACTGAAGCTTTCTTT.

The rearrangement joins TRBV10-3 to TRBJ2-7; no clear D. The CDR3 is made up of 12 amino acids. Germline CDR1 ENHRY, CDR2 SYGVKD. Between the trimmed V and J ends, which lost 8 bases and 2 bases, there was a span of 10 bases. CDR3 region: CAIEEPPYEQYF. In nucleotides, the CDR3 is TGTGCCATCGAGGAGCCCCCCTACGAGCAGTACTTC.

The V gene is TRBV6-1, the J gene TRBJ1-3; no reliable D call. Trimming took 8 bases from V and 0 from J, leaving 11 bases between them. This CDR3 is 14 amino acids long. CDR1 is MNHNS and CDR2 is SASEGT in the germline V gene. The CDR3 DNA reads TGTGCCAGCTTCCCAGCCAGCTCTGGAAACACCATATATTTT. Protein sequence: CASFPASSGNTIYF.

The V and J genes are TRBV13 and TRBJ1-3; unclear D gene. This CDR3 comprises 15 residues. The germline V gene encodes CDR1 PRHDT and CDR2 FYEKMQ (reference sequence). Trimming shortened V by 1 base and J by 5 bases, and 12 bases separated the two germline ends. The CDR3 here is CASSLDLTRRNTIYF. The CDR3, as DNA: TGTGCCAGCAGCTTAGATCTTACGCGCCGAAACACCATATATTTT.

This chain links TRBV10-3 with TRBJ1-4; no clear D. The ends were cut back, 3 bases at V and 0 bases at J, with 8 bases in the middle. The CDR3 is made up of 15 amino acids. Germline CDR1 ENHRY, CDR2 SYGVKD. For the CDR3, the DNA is TGTGCCATCAGTGACGTCCTGGCAACTAATGAAAAACTGTTTTTT. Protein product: CAISDVLATNEKLFF.

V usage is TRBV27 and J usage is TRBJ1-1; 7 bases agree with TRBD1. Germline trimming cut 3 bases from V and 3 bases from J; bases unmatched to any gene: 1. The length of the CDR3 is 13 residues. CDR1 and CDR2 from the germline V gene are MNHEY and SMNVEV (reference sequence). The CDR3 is CASSLGQYTEAFF. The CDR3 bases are TGTGCCAGCAGTTTGGGACAGTACACTGAAGCTTTCTTT.

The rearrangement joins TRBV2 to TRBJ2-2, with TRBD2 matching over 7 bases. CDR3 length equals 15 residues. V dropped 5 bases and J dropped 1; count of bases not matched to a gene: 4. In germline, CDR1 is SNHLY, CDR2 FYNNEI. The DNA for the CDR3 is TGTGCCAGCAGTAGGCTAGCGGAGAACACCGGGGAGCTGTTTTTT. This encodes CASSRLAENTGELFF.

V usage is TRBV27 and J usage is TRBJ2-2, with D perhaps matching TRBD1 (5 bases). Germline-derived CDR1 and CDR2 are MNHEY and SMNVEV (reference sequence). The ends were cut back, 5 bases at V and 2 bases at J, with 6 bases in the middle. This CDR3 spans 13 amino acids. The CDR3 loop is CASSRTNTGELFF. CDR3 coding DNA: TGTGCCAGCAGTAGGACAAACACCGGGGAGCTGTTTTTT.